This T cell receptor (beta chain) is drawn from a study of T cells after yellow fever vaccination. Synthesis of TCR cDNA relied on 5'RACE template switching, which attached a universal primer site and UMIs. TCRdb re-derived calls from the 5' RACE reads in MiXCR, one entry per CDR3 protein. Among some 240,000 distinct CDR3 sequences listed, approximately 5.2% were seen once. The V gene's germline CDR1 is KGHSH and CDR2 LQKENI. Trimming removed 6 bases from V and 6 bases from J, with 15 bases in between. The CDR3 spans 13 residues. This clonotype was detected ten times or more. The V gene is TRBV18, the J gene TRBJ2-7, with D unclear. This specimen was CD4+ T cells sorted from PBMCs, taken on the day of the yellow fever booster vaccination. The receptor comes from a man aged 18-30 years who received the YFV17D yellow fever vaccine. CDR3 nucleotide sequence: TGTGCCAGCTCCCCCCTCGATTTCGGCGAGCAGTACTTC. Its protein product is CASSPLDFGEQYF.